The 26 T cell receptor beta chains below come from one sample, sequenced in a study of blood T cell repertoires in COVID-19. Libraries were prepared by immunoSEQ multiplex PCR; TCRdb keeps only in-frame clonotypes and omits some of them. The sample contains 150,000 or so clones, roughly 80% of which appear only once. The sequenced material came from peripheral blood. Every receptor here comes from a man in his 60s with acute or convalescent COVID-19.

The chain links TRBV6-5 to TRBJ2-4; D is unresolved. CDR3 length: 15 residues. Per germline, CDR1 MNHEY and CDR2 SVGAGI. The V gene lost 6 bases and the J gene lost 0 bases, with 12 bases spanning the gap. CDR3 nucleotides: TGTGCCAGCAGCACCTCAGGTCTAGCCAAAAACATTCAGTACTTC. It specifies CASSTSGLAKNIQYF.

This clone was found a few times. V is TRBV4-3 and J is TRBJ2-7; D gene uncertain. The CDR3 has 16 amino acids. Germline CDR1 reads LGHNA; CDR2 reads YSLEER. Between the trimmed V and J ends, which lost 1 base and 0 bases, there was a span of 13 bases. DNA for the CDR3: TGCGCCAGCAGCCAAGGCGGCGGCTCGAGCTCCTACGAGCAGTACTTC. This translates into CASSQGGGSSSYEQYF.

V gene TRBV4-2 combines with J gene TRBJ2-1, with 9 bases identical to TRBD1. The CDR3 is made up of 16 amino acids. J lost 8 bases, V lost 0 bases, and 8 bases had no gene match. From germline, CDR1 is LGHNA and CDR2 YNFKEQ. The CDR3 nucleotides are TGTGCCAGCAGCCAAGATATCGGGACAGGGAGGGATGAGCAGTTCTTC. The encoded protein is CASSQDIGTGRDEQFF.

The chain recombines TRBV2 with TRBJ2-3; 7 nucleotides align to TRBD1. J lost 4 bases, V lost 6 bases, and 7 bases had no gene match. Germline V gene sequence: CDR1 SNHLY, CDR2 FYNNEI. This CDR3 is 14 amino acids long. CDR3 sequence (DNA): TGTGCCAGCAGCCTAGGGGGCTCTGCAGATACGCAGTATTTT. Encoded protein: CASSLGGSADTQYF.

The chain uses TRBV6-5 and TRBJ2-5; D may be TRBD2 (5 bases). Looked up from germline, CDR1 is MNHEY and CDR2 is SVGAGI. The CDR3 is made up of 13 amino acids. The germline V and J ends were trimmed by 2 bases and 2 bases, with 6 bases remaining between them. CDR3 sequence (DNA): TGTGCCAGCAGTTACCGGGGACAAGAGACCCAGTACTTC. Translated, it gives CASSYRGQETQYF.

The chain combines TRBV19 with TRBJ1-4, with 9 nucleotides matching TRBD1. V lost 10 bases, J lost 5 bases, and 5 bases stayed unmatched. CDR3 size: 13 residues. Germline V gene lookup returns CDR1 LNHDA and CDR2 SQIVND (reference sequence). This CDR3 is CATSDRGNEKLFF. The CDR3 DNA reads TGTGCCACTTCAGACAGGGGGAATGAAAAACTGTTTTTT.

This clone appeared once. The chain is built from TRBV7-6 and TRBJ1-3; 8 positions match TRBD1. The germline gives CDR1 SGHVS, CDR2 FNYEAQ. The ends lost 5 bases at V and 3 bases at J; junction bases unmatched: 18. The CDR3 has 19 amino acids. The DNA for the CDR3 is TGTGCCAGCAGCAGACTTGACGGAAACGACAGGGGAAGTGGAAACACCATATATTTT. This translates into CASSRLDGNDRGSGNTIYF.

The chain uses TRBV5-1 and TRBJ2-1; TRBD1 might be the D (6 bases). Germline V CDR1 and CDR2: SGHRS, YFSETQ. V was trimmed by 0 bases and J by 0 bases, leaving 13 bases between them. The CDR3 contains 17 residues. The CDR3, as DNA: TGCGCCAGCAGCTTGGCTGGGGGCGCTGGCTCCTACAATGAGCAGTTCTTC. It encodes CASSLAGGAGSYNEQFF.

The chain uses TRBV7-9 and TRBJ1-4, with a weak D call TRBD1 (6 bases). The length of the CDR3 is 12 residues. Germline lookup yields CDR1 SEHNR and CDR2 FQNEAQ (reference sequence). V gave up 3 bases and J gave up 8 bases, with 7 bases separating them. The CDR3 nucleotides are TGTGCCAGCAGCTTTCAGGGGGAAAAACTGTTTTTT. Amino acid sequence: CASSFQGEKLFF.

The rearrangement uses TRBV4-2 and TRBJ2-1, with 12 bases that match TRBD2. V lost 1 base, J lost 6 bases, and 7 bases stayed unmatched. Germline lookup yields CDR1 LGHNA and CDR2 YNFKEQ. The CDR3 loop spans 17 amino acids. This chain's CDR3 is CASSQAKASGRANEQFF. The DNA for the CDR3 is TGTGCCAGCAGCCAAGCAAAGGCTAGCGGGAGGGCCAATGAGCAGTTCTTC.

This clone has a handful of counts. The rearrangement links TRBV7-9 to TRBJ2-5; D uncertain. CDR1 is SEHNR, CDR2 FQNEAQ, per germline (reference sequence). Trimming took off 2 bases at V and 3 bases at J, with 16 bases between the two ends. CDR3 length equals 16 residues. CDR3: CASSLSGAVLKETQYF. CDR3 sequence (DNA): TGTGCCAGCAGCTTATCGGGTGCAGTGCTCAAAGAGACCCAGTACTTC.

The rearrangement joins TRBV9 to TRBJ2-7; the D gene is possibly TRBD2 (5 bases). CDR1 is SGDLS, CDR2 YYNGEE, per germline. The CDR3 is 16 residues long. Trimming removed 0 bases from V and 0 bases from J, with 13 bases in between. CDR3 in amino acids: CASSVGPGMGSYEQYF. The CDR3 region has the DNA TGTGCCAGCAGCGTAGGTCCGGGAATGGGCTCCTACGAGCAGTACTTC.

The chain uses TRBV28 and TRBJ1-5; 9 bases line up with TRBD1. The CDR3 is 14 amino acids. V lost 6 bases, J lost 3 bases, and 3 bases stayed unmatched. In germline, CDR1 is MDHEN, CDR2 SYDVKM. The CDR3 DNA follows: TGTGCCAGCAGGGGACAGGGAGACAATCAGCCCCAGCATTTT. It translates to CASRGQGDNQPQHF.

The rearrangement uses TRBV7-2 and TRBJ2-1; perhaps TRBD1 as D (8 bases). Trimming pared 5 bases from V and 3 bases from J, leaving 17 bases between. CDR1 and CDR2 (germline): SGHTA, FQGNSA. The length of the CDR3 is 16 residues. The CDR3 is CASSGGQGGGYNEQFF. The CDR3 nucleotides are TGTGCCAGCAGCGGAGGACAGGGAGGGGGCTACAATGAGCAGTTCTTC. Using reference TRBV7-2 and TRBJ2-1 for the parts outside the CDR3, the full variable domain is GAGVSQSPSNKVTEKGKDVELRCDPISGHTALYWYRQSLGQGLEFLIYFQGNSAPDKSGLPSDRFSAERTGGSVSTLTIQRTQQEDSAVYLCASSGGQGGGYNEQFFGPGTRLTVL.

The rearrangement uses TRBV19 and TRBJ1-6; 8 nucleotides match TRBD1. Per germline, CDR1 LNHDA and CDR2 SQIVND (reference sequence). The CDR3 is 16 amino acids. V lost 6 bases to trimming and J lost 6 bases; unmatched junction nucleotides: 10. The CDR3, as DNA: TGTGCCAGTAGCACCGCGACAGGGGTTCGTAATTCACCCCTCCACTTT. As protein: CASSTATGVRNSPLHF.

This clone has a handful of counts. The chain carries TRBV4-2 and TRBJ1-6; 9 bases line up with TRBD1. The CDR3 contains 19 residues. Germline CDR1 reads LGHNA; CDR2 reads YNFKEQ. The V segment lost 4 bases and the J segment 5 bases; nucleotides outside the gene matches: 15. Written as DNA, the CDR3 is TGTGCCAGCAGCCCAACCTGGGCCGGACAGGGGAGGAATAATTCACCCCTCCACTTT. Translating gives CASSPTWAGQGRNNSPLHF.

The rearrangement joins TRBV18 to TRBJ2-3; 7 bases align to TRBD1. CDR3 length: 15 amino acids. Germline assignment: CDR1 KGHSH and CDR2 LQKENI. Trimming cost V 1 base and J 2 bases; bases outside gene matches: 3. The CDR3 protein is CASSPLRGPTDTQYF. The CDR3 bases are TGTGCCAGCTCACCACTAAGGGGGCCCACAGATACGCAGTATTTT.

V is TRBV6-5 and J is TRBJ1-1, with D uncertain. V shed 6 bases and J shed 11 bases, with 22 bases lying between them. The CDR3 extends over 14 amino acids. CDR1 MNHEY and CDR2 SVGAGI come from the germline V gene. CDR3: CASRTPRAMVNAFF. The CDR3 DNA follows: TGTGCCAGCAGAACGCCGAGGGCCATGGTTAACGCTTTCTTT.

This chain connects TRBV5-4 to TRBJ1-1; D call uncertain. Looked up from germline, CDR1 is SGHNT and CDR2 is YYREEE (reference sequence). The CDR3 has 12 amino acids. V was clipped by 0 bases and J by 10 bases, with 10 bases between them. The CDR3 DNA sequence: TGTGCCAGCAGCTTGGTCGGGGAAGGAGCTTTCTTT. Its protein product is CASSLVGEGAFF.

This chain links TRBV19 with TRBJ2-5, with 7 positions matching TRBD2. Germline assignment: CDR1 LNHDA and CDR2 SQIVND (reference sequence). V shed 1 base and J 2 bases; nucleotides not matched to a gene: 10. The CDR3 is 17 residues long. The CDR3 sequence: CASSIGRWGLTQETQYF. The CDR3, as DNA: TGTGCCAGTAGTATAGGCCGGTGGGGACTAACGCAAGAGACCCAGTACTTC. The full variable domain, its missing parts supplied by reference TRBV19 and TRBJ2-5, is DGGITQSPKYLFRKEGQNVTLSCEQNLNHDAMYWYRQDPGQGLRLIYYSQIVNDFQKGDIAEGYSVSREKKESFPLTVTSAQKNPTAFYLCASSIGRWGLTQETQYFGPGTRLLVL.

V gene TRBV4-1 combines with J gene TRBJ2-2, with 7 bases matching TRBD1. With V trimmed by 3 bases and J by 8 bases, 3 bases remained unmatched. Germline CDR1 reads MGHRA; CDR2 reads YSYEKL. The CDR3 totals 13 residues. This chain's CDR3 is CASSHDRVGELFF. DNA of the CDR3: TGCGCCAGCAGCCACGACAGGGTAGGGGAGCTGTTTTTT.

The chain combines TRBV2 with TRBJ1-2; D is ambiguous. CDR1 is SNHLY and CDR2 is FYNNEI in the germline V gene. V was shortened by 3 bases and J by 6 bases, with 11 bases between the two germline ends. This CDR3 has 13 amino acids. The CDR3: CASSEETRDGYTF. CDR3 DNA: TGTGCCAGCAGTGAGGAGACTCGGGATGGCTACACCTTC.

A few counts support this clone. The chain uses TRBV28 and TRBJ1-2, with 9 bases identical to TRBD1. V gave up 3 bases and J gave up 4 bases; unmatched junction bases: 6. Germline loops: CDR1 MDHEN, CDR2 SYDVKM. The CDR3 has 15 amino acids. CDR3 region: CASSLGGQGGYGYTF. The DNA for the CDR3 is TGTGCCAGCAGTTTGGGGGGACAGGGAGGCTATGGCTACACCTTC.

In this sample, this clone turned up once. V gene TRBV7-2 combines with J gene TRBJ1-1, with D uncertain. The CDR3 contains 14 residues. The germline V and J ends were trimmed by 2 bases and 0 bases, with 7 bases remaining between them. CDR1 and CDR2 from the germline V gene are SGHTA and FQGNSA. This CDR3 is CASSLRGVNTEAFF. The CDR3 nucleotides are TGTGCCAGCAGCTTACGAGGAGTGAACACTGAAGCTTTCTTT.

The rearrangement uses TRBV19 and TRBJ1-1, with 8 bases matching TRBD1. CDR1 and CDR2 (germline): LNHDA, SQIVND (reference sequence). The CDR3 sequence is 13 residues long. Trimming removed 7 bases from V and 7 bases from J; junction bases left unmatched: 8. The CDR3 nucleotides are TGTGCCAGTAACGACAGGGGAGAGGGTGAAGCTTTCTTT. Its translation is CASNDRGEGEAFF. The complete variable domain, with remaining parts taken from reference TRBV19 and TRBJ1-1, reads DGGITQSPKYLFRKEGQNVTLSCEQNLNHDAMYWYRQDPGQGLRLIYYSQIVNDFQKGDIAEGYSVSREKKESFPLTVTSAQKNPTAFYLCASNDRGEGEAFFGQGTRLTVV.

The chain employs TRBV7-2 and TRBJ2-5; 10 bases fit TRBD2. This CDR3 is 14 amino acids long. V dropped 4 bases and J dropped 6; count of bases not matched to a gene: 5. Germline CDR1 is SGHTA and CDR2 is FQGNSA. The CDR3 protein is CASSSSGRGQTQYF. CDR3 bases: TGTGCCAGCAGCTCGAGCGGGAGGGGGCAGACCCAGTACTTC.